Included here is one T cell receptor beta chain sequence, with context. This clone showed up just a few times. What antigen it recognizes has not been identified. Nothing much larger sits one base from this clone, and base qualities are not available. The label giving this sample's time point can be read as: around 29 days on oral tofacitinib. The treatment or condition label, read with the paper, signifies: oral pan-JAK inhibitor, 5-10 mg twice daily. Lesional scalp punch biopsies and peripheral blood were collected from alopecia areata patients. PBMCs were separated by density centrifugation and stained for CD3, CD4 and CD8, after which CD4+ and CD8+ T cells were sorted on a FACSAria. The data belong to a study of CD8+ T cells in alopecia areata (dated by TCRdb to between 2018 and 2020). For the wider study: Treated patients were enrolled in an open-label pilot trial of oral tofacitinib at 5 to 10 mg twice daily for moderate-to-severe alopecia areata. Scalp tissue and sorted CD4+ and CD8+ peripheral blood T cells from patchy and totalis/universalis alopecia areata patients and from healthy controls were covered by human TCRbeta sequencing. Scalp clonality was compared among normal scalp (n=4), patchy alopecia areata scalp (n=8), and alopecia totalis/universalis scalp (n=8). Tofacitinib-treated patients had biopsies at baseline and at 4 and 24 weeks of treatment, with a later scalp biopsy in several patients. TCRbeta CDR3 regions were amplified by immunoSEQ multiplex PCR using 35 Vbeta forward and 13 Jbeta reverse primers. Patients received tofacitinib for 6 to 18 months and were then followed off drug for 6 months to check for delayed response and recurrence. RNA came from the PAXgene miRNA kit for fixed scalp, the miRNeasy kit for PBMCs, and the RNeasy kit for mouse skin. In treated patients, disease severity was measured using the SALT score, which gives the percentage of scalp surface area affected. To study T cell clonal expansion in alopecia areata, the researchers applied high-throughput TCRbeta sequencing to both the C3H/HeJ mouse model and human patients.

Library preparation used the immunoSEQ multiplex PCR assay. RNA was extracted from all samples and reverse transcribed into cDNA, which served as template for TCR sequencing. SuperScript III was used to make first-strand cDNA, primed with a 2:1 mix of oligo-dT and random hexamers. Amplification bias was assessed with a synthetic immune receptor repertoire, and residual bias was removed computationally. In the source study's methods: Raw reads were preprocessed for error removal, and CDR3 was defined according to IMGT conventions as running from the conserved cysteine to phenylalanine. Clonality was calculated as 1 minus Shannon entropy normalized by log2 of the number of productive unique TCRs. Scalp TCRbeta sequences were cross-referenced with sorted blood CD4 and CD8 repertoires so that the CD4 or CD8 identity of scalp clones could be inferred. As stored in TCRdb, this immuneACCESS dataset retains in-frame rearrangements with V and J assigned. A fraction of the clones does not appear; measured against another copy, unresolved V genes explain less than half of the discrepancy, and the remainder lacks a known reason. Clone size and the V and J calls come from that table; the DNA yielded D and trimming. The sample profile shows some 99,000 clones; roughly three fifths of them were found once. In total, the top ten clones hold 15% to 18% of the sample.

The CDR3 has 12 amino acids, counting the end cysteine and phenylalanine. The CDR3 DNA has 36 bases and is translated from base 1. CDR1 GTSNPN and CDR2 SVGIG are derived from the germline V gene (reference sequence). V sheds 4 bases and J sheds 4 bases, leaving 9 bases between their ends. On the study overall, not on this receptor specifically: Shared TCR sequences between patients were less evident than in mice, which may be partly attributable to HLA diversity in the patient population. Compared with normal scalp, lesional scalp, particularly in alopecia totalis/universalis, had higher clonality and more expanded CD8+ clones, which suggests antigenic drive. Because the treated cohort was small and had just a single nonresponder, larger studies are needed to establish links between baseline CD8+ expansion and response. Scalp clonality and the number of expanded CD8+ clones among the top 100 scalp clones were significantly decreased by tofacitinib. Unlike mouse skin, which is dominated by gammadelta T cells, normal human skin has resident alphabeta T cells that are also sequenced, and this complicates analysis of the scalp TCR repertoire. During tofacitinib treatment, many expanded lesional clones stuck around in both scalp and blood, and this persistence may partly explain why relapse happens after treatment is stopped.

The sequencing used CD8+ T cells sorted from blood, collected at week 4, from a patient treated with tofacitinib. The chain couples TRBV30 to TRBJ2-3; the D gene cannot be named for sure. This TCR came from a human donor with alopecia areata. CDR3 loop: CAWNPYADTQYF. The DNA sequence is as follows: TGTGCCTGGAATCCTTACGCAGATACGCAGTATTTT.